What follows is one TCR beta chain and its context. The table came from immunoSEQ multiplex PCR; TCRdb's copy has only in-frame clones and leaves some out. The table includes roughly 400,000 clones, 89% detected once. Trimming took 8 bases from V and 4 from J; bases not matched to a gene: 10. This CDR3 contains 16 residues. CDR1 is SEHNR, CDR2 FQNEAQ, per germline (reference sequence). Treatment reported: some 19 received Ad26.COV2.S at low or high dose, single or two shots; several received placebo; per-sample allocation not given. Material that was analyzed had been drawn on day 63 after the first vaccine or placebo injection. The data are from a study of Ad26.COV2.S vaccination and SARS-CoV-2 variants.

The chain recombines TRBV7-9 with TRBJ2-2, with 10 positions matching TRBD2. This specimen consisted of peripheral blood, obtained in a trial of Ad26.COV2.S vaccine versus placebo. This receptor was taken from a person aged 18-65 years who received the Ad26.COV2.S COVID-19 vaccine or a placebo. The CDR3 region is CASLGVAGGSTGELFF. CDR3 bases: TGTGCCAGCTTGGGGGTAGCGGGAGGATCCACCGGGGAGCTGTTTTTT. The entire variable domain, with the rest obtained from reference TRBV7-9 and TRBJ2-2, is as follows: DTGVSQNPRHKITKRGQNVTFRCDPISEHNRLYWYRQTLGQGPEFLTYFQNEAQLEKSRLLSDRFSAERPKGSFSTLEIQRTEQGDSAMYLCASLGVAGGSTGELFFGEGSRLTVL.